These 14 T cell receptor beta chains came from one sample sequenced in a study of T cells in Graves' hyperthyroidism and ophthalmopathy. TCR beta CDR3 region amplification was performed from RNA transcripts. Using the HTBI primer set, a first-round RT-PCR was run on the TCR CDR3. TCRdb called the multiplex PCR reads again in MiXCR, with one record for every CDR3 protein. The data contain about 640,000 distinct CDR3 sequences, around 21% of them singletons. Sequenced: blood. The receptors here all came from a man in his thirties or forties with Graves' ophthalmopathy.

This clonotype was observed many times. V and J are TRBV30 and TRBJ1-1; tentative D call: TRBD1 (5 bases). Germline loops: CDR1 GTSNPN, CDR2 SVGIG (reference sequence). The V gene lost 1 base and the J gene lost 0 bases, with 9 bases spanning the gap. The CDR3 extends over 14 amino acids. This chain's CDR3 is CAWSGGGMNTEAFF. Written as DNA, the CDR3 is TGTGCCTGGAGTGGGGGGGGGATGAACACTGAAGCTTTCTTT.

This clonotype was recorded at least ten times. The chain combines TRBV18 with TRBJ2-7; D uncertain. The CDR3 is 15 residues long. Trimming removed 3 bases at V and 0 bases at J, with 12 bases between. Per the germline V gene, CDR1 is KGHSH and CDR2 is LQKENI. The chain's CDR3 is CASSPDGSSSYEQYF. The DNA for the CDR3 is TGTGCCAGCTCACCGGACGGATCTAGCTCCTACGAGCAGTACTTC.

This clonotype was picked up many times. The chain recombines TRBV27 with TRBJ2-7; TRBD1 matches 8 bases. Germline CDR1 MNHEY, CDR2 SMNVEV (reference sequence). The CDR3 has 15 amino acids. Trimming cost V 6 bases and J 8 bases; bases outside gene matches: 15. The chain's CDR3 is CASSPTGTGPSKQYF. The CDR3 DNA reads TGTGCCAGCAGCCCCACCGGGACAGGCCCCTCGAAGCAGTACTTC.

Ten or more counts support this clonotype. One end of the junction fails to match germline, which may point to a read error. This chain joins TRBV5-1 and TRBJ2-7; no firm D call. This CDR3 is built from 14 residues. CDR1 is SGHRS and CDR2 is YFSETQ in the germline V gene. The CDR3 is CASSLADGSYEQYF. The DNA for the CDR3 is TGTGCCAGCAGTTTAGCTGACGGCTCCTACGAGCAGTACTTC.

This chain joins TRBV6-2 or TRBV6-3 and TRBJ1-2; D remains unclear. CDR1 and CDR2 (germline): MNHEY, SVGEGT. The CDR3 runs 14 residues. With 4 bases removed from V and 3 bases from J, the gap between germline ends came to 12 bases. The CDR3 sequence: CASSSSHSYYGYTF. The CDR3 region has the DNA TGTGCCAGCAGTTCCTCCCACAGCTACTATGGCTACACCTTC.

This clonotype was observed a handful of times. The CDR3 DNA sequence: TGTGCCAGCGTTCTCACTAGCGGCTCCTACAATGAGCAGTTCTTC. It translates to CASVLTSGSYNEQFF. The V call is TRBV2, the J call TRBJ2-1, with TRBD2 matching over 8 bases. The germline gives CDR1 SNHLY, CDR2 FYNNEI. The V and J ends lost 8 bases and 0 bases, in that order; junction bases with no gene match: 6. The CDR3 runs 15 residues.

This clonotype has a count of ten or more. The chain couples TRBV6-1 to TRBJ1-1; tentative D call: TRBD1 (6 bases). The CDR3 loop spans 15 amino acids. Looked up from germline, CDR1 is MNHNS and CDR2 is SASEGT. Trimming took off 2 bases at V and 0 bases at J, with 10 bases between the two ends. The CDR3 here is CASSEYPGVNTEAFF. The CDR3, as DNA: TGTGCCAGCAGTGAATACCCAGGGGTGAACACTGAAGCTTTCTTT.

This clonotype has ten or more counts. The chain uses TRBV5-1 and TRBJ1-1, with 7 bases that match TRBD1. After removal of 4 bases from V and 3 bases from J, the junction contained 12 bases not matched to a gene. This CDR3 has 16 amino acids. Germline CDR1 SGHRS, CDR2 YFSETQ. CDR3 protein: CASSPPQQGRDTEAFF. CDR3 bases: TGCGCCAGCAGCCCGCCACAACAGGGGAGGGACACTGAAGCTTTCTTT.

Only a few counts were recorded for this clonotype. The chain is built from TRBV20-1 and TRBJ2-1; possible D gene TRBD2, 7 bases. The V end was cut by 6 bases, the J end by 2 bases, with 20 bases between. The CDR3 has 16 residues. The germline gives CDR1 DFQATT, CDR2 SNEGSKA (reference sequence). CDR3 nucleotide sequence: TGCAGTGCGGGGGCCGTGCGGGGAGGGCCCTACAATGAGCAGTTCTTC. This sequence encodes CSAGAVRGGPYNEQFF.

J is TRBJ2-7 and V is TRBV30; D is possibly TRBD2 (5 bases). Germline CDR1 is GTSNPN and CDR2 is SVGIG (reference sequence). Deletions cut 0 bases from V and 0 bases from J, with 12 bases between. This CDR3 has 15 residues. Here the CDR3 reads CAWSVPGLSSYEQYF. The CDR3 bases are TGTGCCTGGAGTGTACCCGGACTTAGCTCCTACGAGCAGTACTTC.

This clonotype was detected a few times. The chain is built from TRBV28 and TRBJ1-1; tentatively, D is TRBD1 (5 bases). In germline, CDR1 is MDHEN, CDR2 SYDVKM. Trimming cost V 3 bases and J 2 bases, with 13 bases left between them. The CDR3 has 15 residues. CDR3 residues: CASSLGGAVNTEAFF. The CDR3, as DNA: TGTGCCAGCAGTTTGGGAGGGGCCGTAAACACTGAAGCTTTCTTT.

Ten or more counts support this clonotype. The chain links TRBV6-5 to TRBJ2-2; 10 positions match TRBD1. V shed 6 bases, J shed 1 base, and the junction held 2 bases outside the gene matches. Looked up from germline, CDR1 is MNHEY and CDR2 is SVGAGI. The CDR3 extends over 15 amino acids. The chain's CDR3 is CASRWDRGNTGELFF. The CDR3 nucleotides are TGTGCCAGCAGATGGGACAGGGGGAACACCGGGGAGCTGTTTTTT.

This clonotype was observed a few times. The genes are TRBV28 and TRBJ2-1; 9 bases are shared with TRBD2. V gave up 5 bases and J gave up 0 bases; unmatched junction bases: 5. The CDR3 covers 16 residues. Per the germline V gene, CDR1 is MDHEN and CDR2 is SYDVKM. For the CDR3, the DNA is TGTGCCAGCAGTGCCATAGCGGGGGACTCCTACAATGAGCAGTTCTTC. Translated: CASSAIAGDSYNEQFF.

The chain combines TRBV20-1 with TRBJ1-5, with a possible D match to TRBD1 (5 bases). The CDR3 is 14 amino acids. Germline CDR1 reads DFQATT; CDR2 reads SNEGSKA (reference sequence). Trimming took off 5 bases at V and 7 bases at J, with 18 bases between the two ends. The CDR3: CSASEGSQMQPQHF. The CDR3 region has the DNA TGCAGTGCTTCCGAGGGGTCCCAAATGCAGCCCCAGCATTTT.